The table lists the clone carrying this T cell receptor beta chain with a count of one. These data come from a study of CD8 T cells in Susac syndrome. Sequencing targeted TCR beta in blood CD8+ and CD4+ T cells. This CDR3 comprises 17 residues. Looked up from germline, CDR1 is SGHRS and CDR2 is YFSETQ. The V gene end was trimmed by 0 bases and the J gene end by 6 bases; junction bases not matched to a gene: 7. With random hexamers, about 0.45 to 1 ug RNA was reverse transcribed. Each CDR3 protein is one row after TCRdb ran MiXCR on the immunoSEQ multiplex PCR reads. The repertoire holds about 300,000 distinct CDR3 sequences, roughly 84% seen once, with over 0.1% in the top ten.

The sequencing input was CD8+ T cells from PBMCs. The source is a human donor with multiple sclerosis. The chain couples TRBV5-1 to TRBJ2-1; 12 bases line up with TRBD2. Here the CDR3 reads CASSLEASGRAPNEQFF. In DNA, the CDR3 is TGCGCCAGCAGCTTGGAAGCTAGCGGGAGGGCGCCCAATGAGCAGTTCTTC. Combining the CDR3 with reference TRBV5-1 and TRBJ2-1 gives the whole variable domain KAGVTQTPRYLIKTRGQQVTLSCSPISGHRSVSWYQQTPGQGLQFLFEYFSETQRNKGNFPGRFSGRQFSNSRSEMNVSTLELGDSALYLCASSLEASGRAPNEQFFGPGTRLTVL.